This T cell receptor beta chain was obtained from a study of T-cell memory formation after mild COVID-19. MiXCR, run by TCRdb on the 5' RACE reads, gives a single entry per CDR3 protein. In the table there are nearly 250,000 distinct CDR3 sequences, about 16% of which are singletons. CDR1 is KGHSH and CDR2 is LQKENI in the germline V gene. This CDR3 has 13 residues. J lost 9 bases, V lost 4 bases, and 6 bases had no gene match. This clonotype was counted a few times. Sequenced input: PBMCs or a T cell subset sorted from them (not recorded which). This clonotype was obtained from an adult woman who had mild COVID-19 (a few samples of this study predate the infection). Cell type and time point are not known. The rearrangement uses TRBV18 and TRBJ2-1; 7 nucleotides line up with TRBD1. The CDR3 DNA reads as TGTGCCAGCTCACGGCCGGGACAGAGTGAGCAGTTCTTC. It translates to CASSRPGQSEQFF.